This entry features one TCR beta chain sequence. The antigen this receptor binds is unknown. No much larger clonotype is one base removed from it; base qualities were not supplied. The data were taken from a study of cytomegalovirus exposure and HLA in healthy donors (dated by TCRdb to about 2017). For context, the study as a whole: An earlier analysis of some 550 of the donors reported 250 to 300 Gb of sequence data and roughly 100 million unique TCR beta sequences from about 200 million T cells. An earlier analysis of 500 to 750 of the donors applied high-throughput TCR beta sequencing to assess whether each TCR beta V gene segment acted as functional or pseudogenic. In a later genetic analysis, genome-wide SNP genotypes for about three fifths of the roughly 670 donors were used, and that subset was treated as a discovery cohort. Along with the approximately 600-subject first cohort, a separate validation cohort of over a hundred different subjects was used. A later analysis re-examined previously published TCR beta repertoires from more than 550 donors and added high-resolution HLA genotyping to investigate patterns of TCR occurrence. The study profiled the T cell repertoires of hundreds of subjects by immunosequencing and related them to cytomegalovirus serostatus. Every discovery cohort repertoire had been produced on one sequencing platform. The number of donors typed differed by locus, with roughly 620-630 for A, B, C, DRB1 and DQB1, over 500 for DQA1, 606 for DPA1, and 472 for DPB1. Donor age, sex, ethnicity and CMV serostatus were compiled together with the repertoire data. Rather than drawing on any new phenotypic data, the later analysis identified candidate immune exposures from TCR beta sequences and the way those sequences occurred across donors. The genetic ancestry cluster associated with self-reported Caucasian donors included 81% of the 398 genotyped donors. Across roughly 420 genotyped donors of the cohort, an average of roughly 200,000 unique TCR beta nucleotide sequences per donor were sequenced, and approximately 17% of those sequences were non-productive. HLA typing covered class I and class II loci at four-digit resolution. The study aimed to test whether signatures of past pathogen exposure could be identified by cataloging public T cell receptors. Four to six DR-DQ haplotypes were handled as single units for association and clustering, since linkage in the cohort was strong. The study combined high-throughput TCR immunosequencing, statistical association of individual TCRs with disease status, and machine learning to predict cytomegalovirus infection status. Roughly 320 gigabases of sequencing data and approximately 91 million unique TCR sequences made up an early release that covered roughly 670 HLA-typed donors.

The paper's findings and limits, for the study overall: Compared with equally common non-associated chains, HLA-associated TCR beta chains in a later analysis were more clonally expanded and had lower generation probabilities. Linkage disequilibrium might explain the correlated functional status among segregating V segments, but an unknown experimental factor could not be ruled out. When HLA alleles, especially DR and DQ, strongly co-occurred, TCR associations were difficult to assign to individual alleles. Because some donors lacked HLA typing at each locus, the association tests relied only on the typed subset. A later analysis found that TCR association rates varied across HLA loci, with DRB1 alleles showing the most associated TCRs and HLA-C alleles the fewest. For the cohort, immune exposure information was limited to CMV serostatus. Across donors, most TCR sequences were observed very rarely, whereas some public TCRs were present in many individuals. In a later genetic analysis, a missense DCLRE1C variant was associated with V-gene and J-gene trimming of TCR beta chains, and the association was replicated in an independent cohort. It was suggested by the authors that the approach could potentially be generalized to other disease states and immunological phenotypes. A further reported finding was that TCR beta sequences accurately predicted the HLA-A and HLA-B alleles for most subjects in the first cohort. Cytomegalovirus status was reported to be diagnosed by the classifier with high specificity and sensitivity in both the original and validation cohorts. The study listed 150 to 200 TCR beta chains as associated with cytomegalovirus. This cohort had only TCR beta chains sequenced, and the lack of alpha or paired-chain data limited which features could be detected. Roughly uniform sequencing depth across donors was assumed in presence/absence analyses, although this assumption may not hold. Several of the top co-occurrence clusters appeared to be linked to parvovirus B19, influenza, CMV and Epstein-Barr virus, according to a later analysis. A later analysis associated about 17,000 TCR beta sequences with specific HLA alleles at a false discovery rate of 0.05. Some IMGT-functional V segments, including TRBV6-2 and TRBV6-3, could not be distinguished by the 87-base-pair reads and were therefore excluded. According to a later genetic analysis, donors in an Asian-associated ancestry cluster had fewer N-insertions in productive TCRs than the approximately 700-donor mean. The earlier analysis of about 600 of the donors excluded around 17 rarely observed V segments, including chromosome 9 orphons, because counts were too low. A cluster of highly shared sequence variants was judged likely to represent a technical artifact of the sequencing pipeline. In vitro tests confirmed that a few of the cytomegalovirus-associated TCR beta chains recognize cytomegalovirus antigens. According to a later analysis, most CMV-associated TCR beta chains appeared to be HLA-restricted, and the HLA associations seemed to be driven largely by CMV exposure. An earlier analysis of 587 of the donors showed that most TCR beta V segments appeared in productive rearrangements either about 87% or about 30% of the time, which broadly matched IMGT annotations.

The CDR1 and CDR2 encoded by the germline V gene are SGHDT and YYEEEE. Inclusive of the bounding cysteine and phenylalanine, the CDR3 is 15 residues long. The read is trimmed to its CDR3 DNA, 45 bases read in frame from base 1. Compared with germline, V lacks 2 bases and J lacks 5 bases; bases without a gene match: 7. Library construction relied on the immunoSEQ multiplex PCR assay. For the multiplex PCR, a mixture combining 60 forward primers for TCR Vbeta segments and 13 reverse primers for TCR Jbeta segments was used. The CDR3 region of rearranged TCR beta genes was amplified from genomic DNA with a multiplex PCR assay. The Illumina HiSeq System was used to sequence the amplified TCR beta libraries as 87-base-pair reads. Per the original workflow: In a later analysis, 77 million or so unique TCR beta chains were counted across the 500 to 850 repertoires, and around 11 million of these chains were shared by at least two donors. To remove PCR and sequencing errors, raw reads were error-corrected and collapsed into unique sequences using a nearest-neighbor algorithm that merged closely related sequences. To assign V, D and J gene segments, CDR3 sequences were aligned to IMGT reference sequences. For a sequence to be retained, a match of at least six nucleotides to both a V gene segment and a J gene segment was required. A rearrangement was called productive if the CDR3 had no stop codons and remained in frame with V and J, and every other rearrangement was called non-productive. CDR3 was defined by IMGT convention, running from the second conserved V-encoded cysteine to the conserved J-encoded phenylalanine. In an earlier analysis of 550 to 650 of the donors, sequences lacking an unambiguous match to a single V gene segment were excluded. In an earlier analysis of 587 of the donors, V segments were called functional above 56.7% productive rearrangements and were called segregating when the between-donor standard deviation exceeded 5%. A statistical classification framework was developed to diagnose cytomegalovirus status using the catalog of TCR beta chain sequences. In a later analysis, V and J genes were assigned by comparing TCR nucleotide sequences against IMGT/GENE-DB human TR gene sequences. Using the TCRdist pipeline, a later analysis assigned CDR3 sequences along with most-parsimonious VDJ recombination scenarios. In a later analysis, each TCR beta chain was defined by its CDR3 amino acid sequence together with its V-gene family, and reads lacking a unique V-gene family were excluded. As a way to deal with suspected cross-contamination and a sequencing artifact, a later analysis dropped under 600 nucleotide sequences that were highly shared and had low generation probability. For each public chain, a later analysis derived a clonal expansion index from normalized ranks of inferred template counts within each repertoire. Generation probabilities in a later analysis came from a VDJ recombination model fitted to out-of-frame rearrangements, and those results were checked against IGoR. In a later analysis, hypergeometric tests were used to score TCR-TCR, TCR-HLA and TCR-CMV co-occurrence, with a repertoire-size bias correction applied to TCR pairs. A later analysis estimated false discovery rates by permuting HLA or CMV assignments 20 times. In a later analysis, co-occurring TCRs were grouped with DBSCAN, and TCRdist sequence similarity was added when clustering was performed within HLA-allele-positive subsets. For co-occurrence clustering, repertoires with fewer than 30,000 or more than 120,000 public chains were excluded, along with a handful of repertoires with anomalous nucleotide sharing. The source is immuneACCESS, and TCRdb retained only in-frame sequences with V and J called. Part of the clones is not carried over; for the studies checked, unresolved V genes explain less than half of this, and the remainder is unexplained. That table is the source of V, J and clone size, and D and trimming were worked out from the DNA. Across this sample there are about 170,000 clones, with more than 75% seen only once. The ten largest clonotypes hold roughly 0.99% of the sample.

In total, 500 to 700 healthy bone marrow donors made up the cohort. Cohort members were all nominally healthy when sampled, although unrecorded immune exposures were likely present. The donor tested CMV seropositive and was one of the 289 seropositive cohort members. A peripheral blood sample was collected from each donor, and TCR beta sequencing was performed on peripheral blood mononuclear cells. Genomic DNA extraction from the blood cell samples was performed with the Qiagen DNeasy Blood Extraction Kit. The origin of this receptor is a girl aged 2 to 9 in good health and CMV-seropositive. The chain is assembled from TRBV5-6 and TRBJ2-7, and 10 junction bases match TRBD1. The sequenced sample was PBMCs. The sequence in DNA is TGTGCCAGCAGCTTCCGGGACAGGGGCCGACACGAGCAGTACTTC. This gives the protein CASSFRDRGRHEQYF.